This T cell receptor (beta chain) was captured in a study of CD8+CD57+ T cells in acquired aplastic anemia (dated by TCRdb to about 2018). Notes on the research overall: Extracted DNA from sorted CD4+ and CD8+ cells averaged about 3.4 ug, ranging from 0.2 to 27.4 ug. CD8+CD57+ expansion was defined as frequency above the mean frequency observed in healthy subjects.

Inclusive of the bounding cysteine and phenylalanine, the CDR3 is 15 residues long. The retained sequence is limited to the CDR3, 45 bases, with the frame set at the first base. Reading the germline V gene gives CDR1 SGHDT and CDR2 YYEEEE. V loses 4 bases of germline sequence and J loses 4 bases, and the interval between the two ends is 15 bases. What the study reported, not specific to this receptor: Approximately 31 CD8+ CDR3 sequences were found in both patients and controls but appeared to be highly expressed in patients and within the immunodominant clones of the patients. Patients and healthy controls showed no significant difference in CD8+ Simpson's diversity (P=0.060).

Expansion of CD8+CD57+ cells had been shown by flow cytometry in the patients chosen for sequencing. Every patient had a diagnosis of severe acquired aplastic anemia based on International Study of Aplastic Anemia and Agranulocytosis and Camitta criteria. No patient had received any therapy when blood was sampled. The study deep-sequenced TCR repertoires of sorted CD4+ and CD8+ blood T cells from severe aplastic anemia patients and healthy subjects. Patients were enrolled in the USA under clinicaltrials.gov protocols 00001620, 01623167, 00001397, 00071045, 00081523 and 00961064. Ficoll-Paque density gradient centrifugation was used to isolate peripheral blood mononuclear cells. Before DNA extraction, CD4+ and CD8+ T cells were sorted by FACS or by magnetic beads. Genomic DNA served as template for TCR beta VDJ combination and CDR3 sequence profiling. An Illumina HiSeq 2000 was used for TCR repertoire sequencing. Under the source paper's analysis protocol: Repertoires were assessed using TRBV/TRBJ rearrangement plots, CDR3 size and DJ length profiles, and Simpson's diversity index. Whichever DNA sequence was most abundant in the deep sequencing data was defined as the immunodominant clone. CDR3 amino acid sequences were checked for sharing between subjects and were compared against published repertoires and the VDJdb database. The raw public reads went through TCRdb reprocessing: fastp at Q25, MiXCR clone calling, in-frame beta chains kept. Rows matching on CDR3 protein sequence are summarized as one entry with the most common DNA and genes. Clone size and V and J calls follow TCRdb, not the original study. Recorded for this sample are hundreds of thousands of distinct CDR3 sequences; 82% of them occurred a single time. About 41% of the sample lies in the top ten.

For this clonotype: This receptor's antigen is unknown. Base-call qualities are not available, and no considerably larger clone is one nucleotide away.

This clonotype originated in a human donor with aplastic anemia. Here the chain combines TRBV5-6 and TRBJ1-5, with TRBD1 tentatively as D gene (6 bases match). Specimen: sorted CD4+, CD8+, or CD8+CD57+ T cells (not recorded which) from PBMCs. Read as DNA, the sequence is TGTGCCAGCAGCCTCCGGGACACGAGAAATCAGCCCCAGCATTTT. It translates to CASSLRDTRNQPQHF.